This TCR beta chain derives from a study of sequential checkpoint blockade in melanoma. As to treatment: randomized to nivolumab then ipilimumab (arm A) or the reverse (arm B). The assay was immunoSEQ multiplex PCR, and TCRdb's table has in-frame clones only and misses some. The data contain roughly 10,000 clones, around 60% of them singletons. Looked up from germline, CDR1 is PRHDT and CDR2 is FYEKMQ (reference sequence). This CDR3 has 13 amino acids. V was shortened by 3 bases and J by 4 bases, with 6 bases between the two germline ends. The sequencing here drew on CD8+ T cells sorted from blood (inferred from file names), taken from a patient given nivolumab and ipilimumab in sequence. This sequence joins TRBV13 and TRBJ1-4; D uncertain. This receptor was taken from a human donor with melanoma. This CDR3 is CASSLYLNEKLFF. As DNA, the CDR3 is TGTGCCAGCAGCTTGTATCTTAATGAAAAACTGTTTTTT.